This T cell receptor beta chain stems from a study of CD8+CD57+ T cells in acquired aplastic anemia. Study-level information: Healthy donors gave approximately 10 million reads on average for CD4+ cells.

CDR3 and TCR beta VDJ profiling relied on a genomic DNA template. TCRdb reprocessed the reads with MiXCR, giving one entry per CDR3 protein. The sample records approximately 380,000 distinct CDR3 sequences, about two thirds being singletons. Deletions cut 0 bases from V and 2 bases from J, with 14 bases between. The CDR3 has 16 amino acids. In germline, CDR1 is SQVTM, CDR2 ANQGSEA. The receptor was derived from a human donor in good health, serving as a control. V gene TRBV29-1 combines with J gene TRBJ2-1; no clear D. Sequenced material: sorted CD4+, CD8+, or CD8+CD57+ T cells (not recorded which) from PBMCs. CDR3 sequence: CSVEDQERPTYNEQFF. The DNA of the CDR3 is TGCAGCGTTGAAGATCAAGAACGGCCCACCTACAATGAGCAGTTCTTC.